This passage covers 13 T cell receptor beta chains from one sample sequenced in a study of shared clonotypes between healthy human individuals (dated by TCRdb to 2020 to 2022). The method behind the library was the immunoSEQ multiplex PCR assay. Entries here come from immuneACCESS through TCRdb and include only in-frame sequences with V and J called. Some clones fail to appear in such tables; in the studies checked, an unresolved V gene covers under half of the shortfall, and the cause of the remainder is unknown. A total of some 510,000 clones appear in this sample, 79% of them only once. Clones ranked in the top ten supply 10% to 15% of the sample. Source material: PBMCs. The receptors shown here come from a woman aged 40 to 50 in good health. Some clones in this sample may be carry-over from other donors' samples.

Remarks on this clone: This CDR3 is also generated by other DNA sequences in the sample. The V and J genes are TRBV10-3 and TRBJ2-7; no firm D call. CDR1 is ENHRY and CDR2 is SYGVKD in the germline V gene. This CDR3 has 12 amino acids. V lost 2 bases to trimming and J lost 3 bases, with 5 bases between them. The CDR3 sequence is CAISEGGYEQYF. DNA for the CDR3: TGTGCCATCAGTGAGGGCGGCTACGAGCAGTACTTC.

The chain uses TRBV6-1 and TRBJ1-4; 9 nucleotides line up with TRBD1. Germline CDR1 is MNHNS and CDR2 is SASEGT. The V gene end was trimmed by 2 bases and the J gene end by 12 bases; junction bases not matched to a gene: 7. This CDR3 is built from 14 residues. CDR3 nucleotides: TGTGCCAGCAGTGAAATTCGGACAGGGGTGCAACTGTTTTTT. Protein product: CASSEIRTGVQLFF.

This clone was found a few times. The rearrangement uses TRBV4-3 and TRBJ1-6, with D uncertain. CDR3 size: 17 residues. The germline gives CDR1 LGHNA, CDR2 YSLEER. V lost 0 bases and J 5 bases, leaving 14 bases between the germline ends. CDR3 sequence reads: CASSQDRKGRHNSPLHF. The CDR3 DNA follows: TGCGCCAGCAGCCAAGATCGGAAGGGCCGACATAATTCACCCCTCCACTTT.

In the case of this clone: This CDR3 is also generated by other DNA sequences in the sample. The chain carries TRBV5-1 and TRBJ1-1; the D is unclear. This CDR3 is built from 14 residues. Trimming cost V 0 bases and J 1 base, with 7 bases left between them. Germline V lookup: CDR1 SGHRS, CDR2 YFSETQ. The CDR3 DNA is TGCGCCAGCAGCTTGGTGGCGGGGAACACTGAAGCTTTCTTT. Its translation is CASSLVAGNTEAFF.

This rearrangement joins TRBV28 to TRBJ1-2; D uncertain. The germline gives CDR1 MDHEN, CDR2 SYDVKM. Trimming removed 4 bases from V and 7 bases from J, with 13 bases in between. The CDR3 length is 13 residues. The CDR3 reads CASSSTLLGGYTF. CDR3 DNA sequence: TGTGCCAGCAGTTCAACATTGCTGGGTGGCTACACCTTC.

The rearrangement uses TRBV10-2 and TRBJ2-2; D not resolved. The V end lost 4 bases, the J end lost 6 bases, and 9 bases lay between the germline ends. Germline CDR1 is WSHSY and CDR2 is SAAADI. The CDR3 is 13 residues long. The CDR3, as DNA: TGCGCCAGCAGTGGGATTGGTGCCGGGGAGCTGTTTTTT. Encoded protein: CASSGIGAGELFF.

This rearrangement joins TRBV28 to TRBJ2-5; D remains ambiguous. The last part of the DNA fits TRBJ2-7 better; the J call may be wrong. The CDR3 contains 12 residues. The germline V gene encodes CDR1 MDHEN and CDR2 SYDVKM. The CDR3 DNA is TGTGCCAGCAGTTCCACAGAATACGAGCAGTACTTC. Protein: CASSSTEYEQYF.

As concerns this clone: At the DNA level, this CDR3 is encoded by other sequences in the same sample as well. This chain uses TRBV5-5 with TRBJ2-1; D is unresolved. The CDR3 has 13 residues. CDR1 and CDR2 from the germline V gene are SGHKS and YYEKEE (reference sequence). Trimming stripped 0 bases from V and 6 bases from J, with 7 bases between. DNA of the CDR3: TGTGCCAGCAGCTTGGGCGATGGCAATGAGCAGTTCTTC. Translation: CASSLGDGNEQFF.

This chain uses TRBV12-5 with TRBJ2-7; 10 bases fit TRBD2. The CDR3 has 18 residues. Germline V CDR1 and CDR2: LGHNT, FRNRAP. V shed 2 bases and J 3 bases; nucleotides not matched to a gene: 13. The CDR3 sequence: CASGLSPQVEREGYEQYF. The DNA of the CDR3 is TGTGCTAGTGGTTTGTCTCCCCAGGTTGAGCGGGAGGGCTACGAGCAGTACTTC.

The chain joins TRBV7-2 to TRBJ1-6, with D unclear. Germline CDR1 is SGHTA and CDR2 is FQGNSA. V shed 1 base and J shed 7 bases, with 5 bases lying between them. This CDR3 has 13 residues. The CDR3 is CASSLGGNSPLHF. Written as DNA, the CDR3 is TGTGCCAGCAGCTTAGGTGGGAATTCACCCCTCCACTTT. Full variable domain (remainder filled in from reference TRBV7-2 and TRBJ1-6): GAGVSQSPSNKVTEKGKDVELRCDPISGHTALYWYRQSLGQGLEFLIYFQGNSAPDKSGLPSDRFSAERTGGSVSTLTIQRTQQEDSAVYLCASSLGGNSPLHFGNGTRLTVT.

This rearrangement joins TRBV18 to TRBJ2-5; TRBD1 agrees at 10 bases. CDR3 length equals 17 residues. Germline loops: CDR1 KGHSH, CDR2 LQKENI. V shed 2 bases, J shed 5 bases, and the junction held 11 bases outside the gene matches. The CDR3, as DNA: TGTGCCAGCTCACCATTAACGGCTGACAGGGGGCTTGAGACCCAGTACTTC. Translated: CASSPLTADRGLETQYF.

The chain has TRBV7-2 and TRBJ2-7; D gene uncertain. Deletions cut 5 bases from V and 3 bases from J, with 17 bases between. CDR3 size: 15 residues. Germline V gene data show CDR1 as SGHTA and CDR2 as FQGNSA. The CDR3 DNA reads as TGTGCCAGCAGCCCACATCGGACCTTCCACTACGAGCAGTACTTC. Protein product: CASSPHRTFHYEQYF.

This chain connects TRBV7-3 to TRBJ2-5; TRBD2 is a possible D gene (7 bases). V was trimmed by 2 bases and J by 6 bases, leaving 16 bases between them. The germline V gene encodes CDR1 SGHTA and CDR2 FQGTGA. The CDR3 totals 15 residues. CDR3 sequence: CASSLDAGAGKTQYF. The CDR3 DNA reads as TGTGCCAGCAGCTTAGACGCGGGGGCCGGGAAGACCCAGTACTTC. The full variable domain, with the rest looked up from reference TRBV7-3 and TRBJ2-5, is GAGVSQTPSNKVTEKGKYVELRCDPISGHTALYWYRQSLGQGPEFLIYFQGTGAADDSGLPNDRFFAVRPEGSVSTLKIQRTERGDSAVYLCASSLDAGAGKTQYFGPGTRLLVL.